Shown below are 15 T cell receptor beta chains from a single sample sequenced in a study of T cell responses to AZD1222 COVID-19 vaccine. The assay was immunoSEQ multiplex PCR, and TCRdb's table has in-frame clones only and misses some. The data contain under 110,000 clones, roughly 87% of them singletons. The specimen was peripheral blood, collected 28 days after the second AZD1222 dose. The source is an adult who received the AZD1222 COVID-19 vaccine.

The J gene is TRBJ2-6, the V gene TRBV23-1, with D perhaps being TRBD1 or TRBD2 (5 bases each). TRBV23-1 is assigned to the ORF class and has an uncertain function. The CDR3 sequence is 16 residues long. V was trimmed by 7 bases and J by 0 bases, leaving 13 bases between them. Here the CDR3 reads CASKRGSVSGANVLTF. The CDR3 nucleotides are TGCGCCAGCAAGAGGGGCAGCGTCTCTGGGGCCAACGTCCTGACTTTC.

The chain employs TRBV9 and TRBJ2-5, with D possibly called TRBD1 or TRBD2 (5 bases each). CDR3 length: 16 amino acids. The V and J ends lost 2 bases and 2 bases respectively, with 16 bases between them. Germline CDR1 and CDR2: SGDLS and YYNGEE. This chain's CDR3 is CASSVDWGPGQETQYF. CDR3 coding DNA: TGTGCCAGCAGCGTTGATTGGGGACCCGGGCAAGAGACCCAGTACTTC.

The chain recombines TRBV6-1 with TRBJ1-1; 7 bases are a match to TRBD1. The trim removed 3 bases at V and 10 bases at J, leaving 5 bases unmatched. The CDR3 totals 12 residues. Germline CDR1 reads MNHNS; CDR2 reads SASEGT. CDR3 sequence: CASSDRGRRAFF. The CDR3 DNA reads TGTGCCAGCAGTGATAGGGGGCGCAGAGCTTTCTTT.

The CDR3 nucleotides read TGTGCCAGTAGTATTCTAACTAGCGGGGGATACAATGAGCAGTTCTTC. It is translated as CASSILTSGGYNEQFF. The genes are TRBV19 and TRBJ2-1, with TRBD2 matching 11 bases. The CDR3 runs to 16 residues. Germline trimming cut 3 bases from V and 4 bases from J; bases unmatched to any gene: 5. Germline V gene sequence: CDR1 LNHDA, CDR2 SQIVND (reference sequence).

The gene calls are TRBV19 and TRBJ2-7; D possibly corresponds to TRBD2 (6 bases). Trimming removed 5 bases from V and 3 bases from J, with 17 bases in between. The germline V gene has CDR1 LNHDA and CDR2 SQIVND (reference sequence). The CDR3 runs 15 residues. CDR3 nucleotide sequence: TGTGCCAGTAGTCTCCAGGGTGGAGGGCGCTACGAGCAGTACTTC. Translated, it gives CASSLQGGGRYEQYF.

The rearrangement links TRBV10-3 to TRBJ1-2; a possible D gene is TRBD1 (6 bases). With 7 bases removed from V and 3 bases from J, the gap between germline ends came to 12 bases. Germline loops: CDR1 ENHRY, CDR2 SYGVKD. CDR3 size: 13 residues. This CDR3 is CAITLGAHYGYTF. The CDR3 nucleotides are TGTGCCATCACCCTGGGGGCCCACTATGGCTACACCTTC.

In its sample, this clone was seen once. V and J are TRBV9 and TRBJ2-1; D might be TRBD2 (6 bases). The CDR3 totals 16 residues. Germline V gives CDR1 SGDLS, CDR2 YYNGEE. V was shortened by 0 bases and J by 5 bases, with 15 bases between the two germline ends. CDR3 in DNA: TGTGCCAGCAGCGTAGCCGCCGGAGGGATGGACAATGAGCAGTTCTTC. It translates to CASSVAAGGMDNEQFF.

The rearrangement joins TRBV2 to TRBJ1-1, with no clear D. The CDR3 runs to 13 residues. V was trimmed by 4 bases and J by 2 bases, leaving 8 bases between them. Germline CDR1 and CDR2: SNHLY and FYNNEI. CDR3 nucleotide sequence: TGTGCCAGCAGTGTAGGCAAAAACACTGAAGCTTTCTTT. Amino acid sequence: CASSVGKNTEAFF.

V is TRBV5-3 and J is TRBJ2-2, with 8 bases matching TRBD1. TRBV5-3 is recorded as an ORF, its role being uncertain. The trim removed 4 bases at V and 0 bases at J, leaving 8 bases unmatched. The CDR3 sequence is 17 residues long. CDR3 sequence: CARSPERQGTNTGELFF. The CDR3 nucleotides read TGTGCCAGAAGCCCGGAAAGACAGGGGACGAACACCGGGGAGCTGTTTTTT.

This chain uses TRBV29-1 with TRBJ1-1; D unclear. Germline V gene sequence: CDR1 SQVTM, CDR2 ANQGSEA. Trimming stripped 1 base from V and 1 base from J, with 7 bases between. CDR3 size: 13 residues. In DNA, the CDR3 is TGCAGCGTTGAAGGGATTTCGAACACTGAAGCTTTCTTT. Protein product: CSVEGISNTEAFF.

The rearrangement links TRBV25-1 to TRBJ2-2; D not resolved. With 6 bases removed from V and 6 bases from J, the gap between germline ends came to 5 bases. The CDR3 runs 11 residues. Germline CDR1 is MGHDK and CDR2 is SYGVNS. The DNA of the CDR3 is TGTGCCAGCAGCAGAGCCGGGGAGCTGTTTTTT. Protein product: CASSRAGELFF. The complete variable domain, with remaining parts taken from reference TRBV25-1 and TRBJ2-2, reads EADIYQTPRYLVIGTGKKITLECSQTMGHDKMYWYQQDPGMELHLIHYSYGVNSTEKGDLSSESTVSRIRTEHFPLTLESARPSHTSQYLCASSRAGELFFGEGSRLTVL.

The chain employs TRBV7-8 and TRBJ1-1; 10 bases match TRBD1. With 3 bases clipped from V and 5 bases from J, the junction kept 6 bases outside the gene matches. The CDR3 runs to 15 residues. The germline V gene has CDR1 SGHVS and CDR2 FQNEAQ. CDR3 in amino acids: CASSFRTGGETEAFF. CDR3 DNA: TGTGCCAGCAGCTTTCGGACAGGGGGGGAGACTGAAGCTTTCTTT.

The J gene is TRBJ1-5, the V gene TRBV7-2, with a weak D call TRBD1 (5 bases). Between the trimmed V and J ends, which lost 3 bases and 4 bases, there was a span of 13 bases. Germline assignment: CDR1 SGHTA and CDR2 FQGNSA. This CDR3 region has 15 residues. CDR3: CASSFGQGLNQPQHF. CDR3 sequence (DNA): TGTGCCAGCAGCTTTGGGCAGGGCCTGAATCAGCCCCAGCATTTT.

The V call is TRBV11-2, the J call TRBJ2-5; D gene uncertain. Germline CDR1 SGHAT, CDR2 FQNNGV. The CDR3 extends over 14 amino acids. With 0 bases removed from V and 1 base from J, the gap between germline ends came to 6 bases. The CDR3 DNA reads TGTGCCAGCAGCTTAGATTGGGGCCAAGAGACCCAGTACTTC. This encodes CASSLDWGQETQYF. The entire variable domain, with the rest obtained from reference TRBV11-2 and TRBJ2-5, is as follows: EAGVAQSPRYKIIEKRQSVAFWCNPISGHATLYWYQQILGQGPKLLIQFQNNGVVDDSQLPKDRFSAERLKGVDSTLKIQPAKLEDSAVYLCASSLDWGQETQYFGPGTRLLVL.

The chain joins TRBV7-2 to TRBJ1-6; D may be TRBD1 (6 bases). V was clipped by 6 bases and J by 5 bases, with 14 bases between them. From germline, CDR1 is SGHTA and CDR2 FQGNSA. The CDR3 runs 15 residues. The CDR3 spells CASSRGQPNNSPLHF. The CDR3 DNA reads TGTGCCAGCAGTCGAGGACAGCCTAATAATTCACCCCTCCACTTT.